These 30 T cell receptor beta chains were sequenced from one sample in a study of blood T cell repertoires in COVID-19. This table comes from immunoSEQ multiplex PCR, and its TCRdb copy is limited to in-frame clones, with some not included. The data show about 200,000 clones, roughly 86% seen once. The sequenced sample consisted of PBMCs or T cells enriched from blood (not recorded which). The receptors originated from a man in his forties or fifties with acute COVID-19.

The chain carries TRBV27 and TRBJ2-3; 7 nucleotides line up with TRBD2. Trimming removed 7 bases from V and 6 bases from J; junction bases left unmatched: 10. Germline CDR1 is MNHEY and CDR2 is SMNVEV (reference sequence). The CDR3 has 14 amino acids. CDR3 DNA: TGTGCCAGCACCCTGGGGAGGGGCTCGGATACGCAGTATTTT. Its protein is CASTLGRGSDTQYF.

The CDR3 spells CASSPGGITEAFF. The CDR3 DNA reads as TGTGCCAGCAGCCCGGGAGGGATCACTGAAGCTTTCTTT. The rearrangement joins TRBV7-3 to TRBJ1-1; no clear D gene. The V gene's germline CDR1 is SGHTA and CDR2 FQGTGA. The CDR3 runs to 13 residues. V was cut by 5 bases and J by 4 bases, with 11 bases left in between.

The gene calls are TRBV11-3 and TRBJ2-2, with 7 bases matching TRBD1. CDR3 size: 15 residues. Germline CDR1 SGHNT, CDR2 YENEEA. J gave up 2 bases and V 2 bases, and 2 bases lay outside the gene matches. CDR3 sequence (DNA): TGTGCCAGCAGCTTATACAGGGGAAACACCGGGGAGCTGTTTTTT. This sequence encodes CASSLYRGNTGELFF.

V gene TRBV28 combines with J gene TRBJ2-4; the match to TRBD2 covers 8 bases. Trimming at V came to 5 bases and at J to 3 bases, leaving 6 bases not matched to a gene. Germline V CDR1 and CDR2: MDHEN, SYDVKM. The CDR3 runs to 15 residues. The CDR3 loop is CASSQLAVGKNIQYF. For the CDR3, the DNA is TGTGCCAGCAGTCAACTAGCGGTGGGCAAAAACATTCAGTACTTC.

CDR3 coding DNA: TGTGCCAGCAGTGAAATGCGGATTAGCACAGATACGCAGTATTTT. It specifies CASSEMRISTDTQYF. This chain connects TRBV25-1 to TRBJ2-3; no definite D call. The germline V and J ends were trimmed by 2 bases and 0 bases, with 9 bases remaining between them. Germline V lookup: CDR1 MGHDK, CDR2 SYGVNS. There are 15 residues in the CDR3.

This clone came up once. This rearrangement joins TRBV6-2 or TRBV6-3 to TRBJ2-7; the match to TRBD2 covers 10 bases. Trimming removed 0 bases from V and 4 bases from J; junction bases left unmatched: 12. The germline CDR1 and CDR2 sequences are MNHEY and SVGEGT. CDR3 length: 18 amino acids. The chain's CDR3 is CASSYSKAGGPTKYEQYF. The CDR3 bases are TGTGCCAGCAGTTACTCGAAAGCGGGAGGGCCCACGAAATACGAGCAGTACTTC.

This clone has more than one count but fewer than ten. The CDR3 DNA follows: TGCAGCGTTCTGGTAGTTAACACCGGGGAGCTGTTTTTT. This sequence encodes CSVLVVNTGELFF. The chain combines TRBV29-1 with TRBJ2-2; D remains unclear. This CDR3 is 13 amino acids long. V lost 5 bases and J 2 bases, leaving 9 bases between the germline ends. Germline V gene data show CDR1 as SQVTM and CDR2 as ANQGSEA.

The chain employs TRBV5-1 and TRBJ2-3; 7 bases fit TRBD1. Germline CDR1 SGHRS, CDR2 YFSETQ. The CDR3 runs 15 residues. Unmatched junction bases numbered 9, after V lost 4 bases and J lost 4 bases. The CDR3 loop is CASSLGQDFPDTQYF. In DNA, the CDR3 is TGCGCCAGCAGCCTAGGACAGGATTTTCCAGATACGCAGTATTTT.

The rearrangement joins TRBV29-1 to TRBJ1-2, with D hard to call. The CDR3 is 13 residues long. V lost 4 bases and J 6 bases, leaving 15 bases between the germline ends. The V gene's germline CDR1 is SQVTM and CDR2 ANQGSEA. The CDR3 nucleotides are TGCAGCGTTGTGTTAGCGGGGTTTGATGGCTACACCTTC. Encoded protein: CSVVLAGFDGYTF.

About this clone itself: At one end, the junction sequence differs from germline, possibly due to a read error. The V call is TRBV7-3, the J call TRBJ2-3; no definite D call. Germline V gene sequence: CDR1 SGHTA, CDR2 FQGTGA. This CDR3 spans 17 amino acids. CDR3 bases: TGTGCCAGCAGATTAATTCACCGGGTCGAACTCCGGGATACGCAGTATTTT. Translated, it gives CASRLIHRVELRDTQYF.

V and J are TRBV10-1 and TRBJ2-7, with D possibly being TRBD2 (6 bases). Deletions cut 7 bases from V and 6 bases from J, with 16 bases between. The CDR3 runs 13 residues. Germline V CDR1 and CDR2: WNHNN, SYGVQD (reference sequence). The CDR3 bases are TGCGCCAGCACAAAGTCTAGCGTTTTCGAGCAGTACTTC. Its protein product is CASTKSSVFEQYF.

V is TRBV2 and J is TRBJ2-5; 7 bases agree with TRBD1. Trimming at V came to 4 bases and at J to 4 bases, leaving 12 bases not matched to a gene. The length of the CDR3 is 16 residues. Germline CDR1 and CDR2: SNHLY and FYNNEI. CDR3 amino acids: CASSVDGRGYGETQYF. CDR3 sequence (DNA): TGTGCCAGCAGTGTCGATGGCAGGGGGTACGGAGAGACCCAGTACTTC. Using reference TRBV2 and TRBJ2-5 for the parts outside the CDR3, the full variable domain is EPEVTQTPSHQVTQMGQEVILRCVPISNHLYFYWYRQILGQKVEFLVSFYNNEISEKSEIFDDQFSVERPDGSNFTLKIRSTKLEDSAMYFCASSVDGRGYGETQYFGPGTRLLVL.

The rearrangement joins TRBV7-2 to TRBJ1-1; D is unclear. This CDR3 contains 14 residues. CDR1 is SGHTA and CDR2 is FQGNSA in the germline V gene. Between the trimmed V and J ends, which lost 5 bases and 1 base, there was a span of 11 bases. The CDR3 spells CASSPGLPNTEAFF. Here the CDR3 DNA reads TGTGCCAGCAGCCCCGGACTCCCGAACACTGAAGCTTTCTTT.

This clone showed up just a few times. The same CDR3 also results from other DNA sequences found in this sample. The chain uses TRBV30 and TRBJ1-5; tentative D call: TRBD1 (6 bases). V lost 0 bases, J lost 7 bases, and 10 bases lay in between. Germline CDR1 reads GTSNPN; CDR2 reads SVGIG (reference sequence). The CDR3 covers 13 residues. CDR3 amino acids: CAWSVGGDQPQHF. The CDR3 nucleotides are TGTGCCTGGAGTGTAGGGGGGGACCAGCCCCAGCATTTT.

The table lists this clone with a few counts. The rearrangement uses TRBV28 and TRBJ1-2; no firm D call. Germline CDR1 reads MDHEN; CDR2 reads SYDVKM. The CDR3 is 14 amino acids. The germline V and J ends were trimmed by 1 base and 2 bases, with 8 bases remaining between them. The CDR3 DNA follows: TGTGCCAGCAGTTTATTGGCAGGAAACTATGGCTACACCTTC. This sequence encodes CASSLLAGNYGYTF.

V and J are TRBV19 and TRBJ2-5; D perhaps matches TRBD2 (5 bases). The length of the CDR3 is 14 residues. Germline CDR1 LNHDA, CDR2 SQIVND (reference sequence). Deletions cut 3 bases from V and 1 base from J, with 9 bases between. The CDR3 DNA follows: TGTGCCAGTAGTATCGAGGGTGGCCAAGAGACCCAGTACTTC. Protein: CASSIEGGQETQYF.

Concerning this clone: At one of its ends the junction is not consistent with the germline gene, which may arise from a read error. The chain couples TRBV27 to TRBJ1-5, with D unclear. The CDR3 has 14 residues. The germline V gene has CDR1 MNHEY and CDR2 SMNVEV (reference sequence). The CDR3 sequence: CASSVSRADQPQHF. CDR3 in DNA: TGTGCCAGCAGTGTATCCCGCGCGGATCAGCCCCAGCATTTT.

This clone was seen more than once but under ten times. V and J are TRBV5-1 and TRBJ2-3; no clear D gene. The CDR3 has 14 amino acids. CDR1 SGHRS and CDR2 YFSETQ come from the germline V gene. V gave up 3 bases and J gave up 6 bases, with 14 bases separating them. CDR3 bases: TGCGCCAGCAGCTCTGGTGCCCCGGTGGATACGCAGTATTTT. Amino acid sequence: CASSSGAPVDTQYF.

V gene TRBV7-8 combines with J gene TRBJ1-5, with D tentatively TRBD1 (5 bases). The germline V gene encodes CDR1 SGHVS and CDR2 FQNEAQ. Trimming shortened V by 4 bases and J by 7 bases, and 17 bases separated the two germline ends. The CDR3 length is 15 residues. The CDR3 spells CASSSEMGGQQPQHF. The CDR3 DNA is TGTGCCAGCAGCTCAGAAATGGGGGGTCAACAGCCCCAGCATTTT.

DNA of the CDR3: TGTGCCAGTAGAACCGGGACAGGGGAATATCAGCCCCAGCATTTT. The encoded protein is CASRTGTGEYQPQHF. The chain combines TRBV19 with TRBJ1-5; 10 bases fit TRBD1. V shed 6 bases, J shed 5 bases, and the junction held 7 bases outside the gene matches. CDR1 LNHDA and CDR2 SQIVND come from the germline V gene (reference sequence). The CDR3 has 15 amino acids.

The J gene is TRBJ1-2, the V gene TRBV6-5, with TRBD1 matching over 7 bases. The CDR3 runs 14 residues. The junction had 1 base not matched to a gene; V was cut back by 0 bases and J by 3 bases. The germline gives CDR1 MNHEY, CDR2 SVGAGI. CDR3 bases: TGTGCCAGCAGTTACTCCGGACAGGACTATGGCTACACCTTC. Its protein is CASSYSGQDYGYTF.

The gene calls are TRBV2 and TRBJ1-2; 7 bases match TRBD1. Germline V lookup: CDR1 SNHLY, CDR2 FYNNEI. Unmatched junction bases numbered 11, after V lost 6 bases and J lost 4 bases. The CDR3 runs 15 residues. Here the CDR3 reads CASSLRQGPSYGYTF. The CDR3, as DNA: TGTGCCAGCAGCCTCAGACAGGGCCCTAGCTATGGCTACACCTTC.

This rearrangement joins TRBV6-1 to TRBJ1-2, with 8 nucleotides matching TRBD1. The V segment lost 2 bases and the J segment 8 bases; nucleotides outside the gene matches: 7. Looked up from germline, CDR1 is MNHNS and CDR2 is SASEGT. CDR3 length: 14 amino acids. The CDR3 reads CASSETQGAQGYTF. The CDR3, as DNA: TGTGCCAGCAGTGAAACCCAGGGGGCGCAAGGCTACACCTTC.

The table lists this clone with a few counts. The chain is built from TRBV18 and TRBJ2-2; 9 positions agree with TRBD2. V shed 3 bases and J 6 bases; nucleotides not matched to a gene: 8. The CDR3 is 16 residues long. Germline CDR1 reads KGHSH; CDR2 reads LQKENI. The CDR3 region is CASSPRMEREAGELFF. The CDR3 coding sequence is TGTGCCAGCTCACCGCGGATGGAGCGGGAGGCCGGGGAGCTGTTTTTT.

This clone was picked up a small number of times. The chain links TRBV4-1 to TRBJ2-7; 15 bases align to TRBD2. Germline trimming cut 3 bases from V and 7 bases from J; bases unmatched to any gene: 1. Germline lookup yields CDR1 MGHRA and CDR2 YSYEKL. The CDR3 extends over 14 amino acids. This chain's CDR3 is CASSQGTSGREQYF. The DNA for the CDR3 is TGCGCCAGCAGCCAGGGGACTAGCGGGAGGGAGCAGTACTTC.

The V gene is TRBV4-3, the J gene TRBJ2-3, with 7 nucleotides matching TRBD1. This CDR3 comprises 13 residues. Germline V gives CDR1 LGHNA, CDR2 YSLEER. Trimming removed 5 bases from V and 5 bases from J; junction bases left unmatched: 4. This CDR3 is CASSSYRGDTQYF. DNA of the CDR3: TGCGCCAGCAGCTCCTACAGGGGAGATACGCAGTATTTT.

The V call is TRBV7-9, the J call TRBJ2-5; 8 bases agree with TRBD1. Per germline, CDR1 SEHNR and CDR2 FQNEAQ (reference sequence). The CDR3 extends over 15 amino acids. With V trimmed by 1 base and J by 4 bases, 5 bases remained unmatched. The CDR3, as DNA: TGTGCCAGCAGCTTAGAGGCAGGGGGCCGAGAGACCCAGTACTTC. Protein sequence: CASSLEAGGRETQYF.

The chain joins TRBV6-5 to TRBJ1-1; D may be TRBD1 (5 bases). Germline V gene sequence: CDR1 MNHEY, CDR2 SVGAGI. V lost 5 bases and J lost 6, with 16 bases in between. CDR3 length: 14 amino acids. CDR3 amino acids: CASSLGPGRAEAFF. CDR3 in DNA: TGTGCCAGCAGTCTGGGCCCGGGCAGGGCTGAAGCTTTCTTT.

The rearrangement links TRBV5-1 to TRBJ2-7, with TRBD2 matching over 9 bases. In germline, CDR1 is SGHRS, CDR2 YFSETQ. The CDR3 sequence is 14 residues long. The J segment lost 5 bases and the V segment lost 4 bases, leaving 7 bases of the junction unmatched. The CDR3 sequence is CASSHGLASHEQYF. CDR3 DNA sequence: TGCGCCAGCAGCCACGGACTAGCGTCCCACGAGCAGTACTTC. The variable domain in full, with the rest retrieved from reference TRBV5-1 and TRBJ2-7, is KAGVTQTPRYLIKTRGQQVTLSCSPISGHRSVSWYQQTPGQGLQFLFEYFSETQRNKGNFPGRFSGRQFSNSRSEMNVSTLELGDSALYLCASSHGLASHEQYFGPGTRLTVT.

This chain links TRBV3-1 (or the pseudogene TRBV3-2) with TRBJ2-5; tentatively, D is TRBD1 (5 bases). The V gene lost 0 bases and the J gene lost 4 bases, with 12 bases spanning the gap. The CDR3 contains 15 residues. Germline CDR1 reads LGHDT; CDR2 reads YNNKEL (reference sequence). Written as DNA, the CDR3 is TGTGCCAGCAGCCAAGAACAGTCAAGGGGAGAGACCCAGTACTTC. Amino acid sequence: CASSQEQSRGETQYF.